The clone carrying this T cell receptor (beta chain) was seen only once. The sample comes from a study of cytomegalovirus exposure and HLA in healthy donors. The ends lost 4 bases at V and 8 bases at J; junction bases unmatched: 14. Germline V gene data show CDR1 as SGDLS and CDR2 as YYNGEE. The CDR3 is 16 residues long. 60 Vbeta and 13 Jbeta primers were used in PCR. Some clones are missing from TCRdb's copy, which holds only in-frame ones; the method was immunoSEQ multiplex PCR. The sample lists about 180,000 clones, 75% to 80% seen once, with approximately 6.3% in the top ten. The chain uses TRBV9 and TRBJ1-3, with 8 bases fitting TRBD1. Sequenced input: PBMCs. The source of this sequence is a man aged 35-49 years in good health and CMV-seropositive. The CDR3 loop is CASSSRSGGAGYTIYF. The DNA of the CDR3 is TGTGCCAGCAGCTCACGATCAGGGGGCGCGGGGTACACCATATATTTT.